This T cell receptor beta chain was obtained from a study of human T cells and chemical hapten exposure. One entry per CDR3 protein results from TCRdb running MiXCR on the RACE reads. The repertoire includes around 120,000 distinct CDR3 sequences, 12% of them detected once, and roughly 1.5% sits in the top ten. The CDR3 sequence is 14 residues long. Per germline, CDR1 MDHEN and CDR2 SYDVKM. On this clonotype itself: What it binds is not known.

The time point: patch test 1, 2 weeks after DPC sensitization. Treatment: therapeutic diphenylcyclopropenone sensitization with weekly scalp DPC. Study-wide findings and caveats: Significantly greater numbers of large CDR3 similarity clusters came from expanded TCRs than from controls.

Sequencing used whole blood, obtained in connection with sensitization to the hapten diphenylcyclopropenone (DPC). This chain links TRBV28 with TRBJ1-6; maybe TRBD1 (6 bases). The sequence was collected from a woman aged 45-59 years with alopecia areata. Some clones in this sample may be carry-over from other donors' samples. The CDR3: CGAGASSYNSPLHF. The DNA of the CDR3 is TGTGGGGCGGGGGCCAGCTCCTATAATTCACCCCTCCACTTT.